This TCR beta chain derives from a study of T cell repertoires in cytomegalovirus infection. The overall study: Researchers turned to recently identified HLA-C-restricted CMV epitopes as well as well-studied HLA-B-restricted ones. Matching HLA type and CMV infection were both indicated by public TCR beta signatures.

As concerns this clonotype: Antigen unknown.

Via MiXCR, TCRdb re-called the reads, giving one row per CDR3 protein. The sample comprises some 800,000 distinct CDR3 sequences, 25% to 35% of which are singletons, and about an eighth rests with the top ten. The germline CDR1 and CDR2 sequences are MNHEY and SVGEGT. V lost 2 bases and J lost 1; bases outside the gene matches: 7. CDR3 length equals 17 residues. General study points: The ex vivo response showed dominance by HLA-C-restricted CMV-specific TCR beta clonotypes.

The source material was cultured CD8+ T cells from PBMCs, sampled from culture after CMV antigen stimulation. The V gene is TRBV6-2 or TRBV6-3, the J gene TRBJ1-5, with 8 bases that match TRBD1. The clonotype was recovered from a human donor in good health (CMV status not recorded). Some clones in this sample may be carry-over from other donors' samples. The CDR3 DNA follows: TGTGCCAGCAGTTACGAAGAGGACAGGGAGAGCAATCAGCCCCAGCATTTT. This gives the protein CASSYEEDRESNQPQHF.